This T cell receptor beta chain was recovered during a study of cytomegalovirus exposure and HLA in healthy donors. This CDR3 spans 18 amino acids. Germline CDR1 is SGHDT and CDR2 is YYEEEE. V lost 3 bases and J lost 1; bases outside the gene matches: 7. The PCR contained 60 Vbeta and 13 Jbeta primers. Assay: immunoSEQ multiplex PCR; the TCRdb copy retains only in-frame clones and omits some. The repertoire includes some 150,000 clones, around four fifths of them detected once, and more than 3% sits in the top ten. Study results and caveats: Researchers catalogued over 150 TCR beta chains as cytomegalovirus-associated.

This clone has just a few counts. What it binds is unknown. The chain is built from TRBV5-6 and TRBJ2-1, with 13 nucleotides matching TRBD2. The sample consisted of PBMCs. The TCR comes from a male donor in good health and CMV-seronegative. As DNA, the CDR3 is TGTGCCAGCAGCTCGGGACTAGCGGGGCCGATTTCCTACAATGAGCAGTTCTTC. Its protein is CASSSGLAGPISYNEQFF.